This entry concerns a single TCR beta chain. Its matching antigen is unknown. The sample belongs to a study of shared clonotypes between healthy human individuals. The study's findings and limits: Tissue TCR repertoires likely differ from these blood-only repertoires.

An even split of each subset's genomic DNA across several immunoSEQ plates was performed. Around 30,000 T cell genomes, or around 330 ng DNA, went into replicate PCRs of unsorted PBMC. The protocol was immunoSEQ multiplex PCR, while the TCRdb copy is restricted to in-frame clones and leaves out a portion. The sample carries a few hundred thousand clones, 65% to 80% recorded once. Donors were healthy HIV-negative adults without recent acute infections or vaccinations. Germline CDR1 reads SGHVS; CDR2 reads FQNEAQ. The trim removed 5 bases at V and 7 bases at J, leaving 15 bases unmatched. The CDR3 sequence is 18 residues long.

This TCR was recovered from a woman aged 40 to 55 in good health. Some clones in this sample may be carry-over from other donors' samples. V gene TRBV7-8 combines with J gene TRBJ2-1; TRBD1 matches 12 bases. Sequenced: PBMCs. The DNA for the CDR3 is TGTGCCAGCAGCACCGCTCACGGATGGGACAGGGGGCATAATGAGCAGTTCTTC. Its protein is CASSTAHGWDRGHNEQFF. The complete variable domain, with remaining parts taken from reference TRBV7-8 and TRBJ2-1, reads GAGVSQSPRYKVAKRGQDVALRCDPISGHVSLFWYQQALGQGPEFLTYFQNEAQLDKSGLPSDRFFAERPEGSVSTLKIQRTQQEDSAVYLCASSTAHGWDRGHNEQFFGPGTRLTVL.